This TCR beta chain was identified in a study of T cells in Graves' hyperthyroidism and ophthalmopathy. The CDR3 has 12 residues. Germline values: CDR1 DFQATT, CDR2 SNEGSKA (reference sequence). V was trimmed by 5 bases and J by 6 bases, leaving 13 bases between them. This clonotype was recorded at least ten times. Preceding any ophthalmopathy symptoms, the blood sample dates from first hyperthyroidism diagnosis. RNA transcripts were the template for amplifying TCR beta CDR3 regions. TCR CDR3 regions were first amplified by RT-PCR with HTBI primers. One entry per CDR3 protein, called by TCRdb with MiXCR from the multiplex PCR reads. The sample shows more than 350,000 distinct CDR3 sequences, 17% of them seen only once.

Sequencing used blood. This TCR came from a woman younger than 45 with Graves' hyperthyroidism that later progressed to Graves' ophthalmopathy. The rearrangement links TRBV20-1 to TRBJ1-1, with a tentative D call TRBD1 (6 bases). CDR3 protein: CSASQGGAEAFF. The CDR3 coding sequence is TGCAGTGCTTCACAGGGTGGAGCTGAAGCTTTCTTT.